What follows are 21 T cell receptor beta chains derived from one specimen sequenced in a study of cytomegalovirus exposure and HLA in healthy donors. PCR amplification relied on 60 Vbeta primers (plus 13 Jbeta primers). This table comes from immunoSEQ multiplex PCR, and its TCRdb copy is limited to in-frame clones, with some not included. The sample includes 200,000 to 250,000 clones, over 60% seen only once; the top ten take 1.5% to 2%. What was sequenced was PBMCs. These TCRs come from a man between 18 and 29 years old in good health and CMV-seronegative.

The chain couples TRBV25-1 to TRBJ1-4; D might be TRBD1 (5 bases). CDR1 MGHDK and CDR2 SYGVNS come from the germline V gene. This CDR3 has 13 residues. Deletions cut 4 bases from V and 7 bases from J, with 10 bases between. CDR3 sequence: CASSGEGVEKLFF. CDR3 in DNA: TGTGCCAGCAGTGGAGAAGGGGTTGAAAAACTGTTTTTT. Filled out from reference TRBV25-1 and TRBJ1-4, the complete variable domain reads EADIYQTPRYLVIGTGKKITLECSQTMGHDKMYWYQQDPGMELHLIHYSYGVNSTEKGDLSSESTVSRIRTEHFPLTLESARPSHTSQYLCASSGEGVEKLFFGSGTQLSVL.

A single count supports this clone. CDR3 residues: CASSTGGVGYTF. The DNA for the CDR3 is TGTGCCAGTAGTACCGGGGGAGTTGGCTACACCTTC. V usage is TRBV19 and J usage is TRBJ1-2, with D tentatively TRBD1 (5 bases). V lost 4 bases to trimming and J lost 7 bases, with 10 bases between them. Germline V gene lookup returns CDR1 LNHDA and CDR2 SQIVND (reference sequence). This CDR3 has 12 amino acids.

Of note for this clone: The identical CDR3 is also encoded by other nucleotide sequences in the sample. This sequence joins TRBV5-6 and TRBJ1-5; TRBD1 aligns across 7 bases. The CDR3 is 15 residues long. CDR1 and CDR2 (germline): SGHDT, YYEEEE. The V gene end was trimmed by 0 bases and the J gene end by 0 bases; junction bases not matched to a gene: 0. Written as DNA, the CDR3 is TGTGCCAGCAGCTTGGCAGGGGGTAGCAATCAGCCCCAGCATTTT. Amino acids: CASSLAGGSNQPQHF.

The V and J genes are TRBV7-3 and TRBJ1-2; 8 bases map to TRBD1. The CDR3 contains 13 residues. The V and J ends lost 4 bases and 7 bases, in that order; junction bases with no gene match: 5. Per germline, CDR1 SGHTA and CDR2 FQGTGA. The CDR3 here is CASSSSTGAGYTF. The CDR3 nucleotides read TGTGCCAGCAGCTCGTCGACAGGGGCTGGCTACACCTTC.

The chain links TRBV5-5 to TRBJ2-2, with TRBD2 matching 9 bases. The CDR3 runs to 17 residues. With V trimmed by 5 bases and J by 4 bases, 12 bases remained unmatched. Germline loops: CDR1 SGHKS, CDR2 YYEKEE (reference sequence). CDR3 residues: CASSQFRTSVTTGELFF. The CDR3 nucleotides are TGTGCCAGCAGTCAATTTCGGACTAGCGTAACCACCGGGGAGCTGTTTTTT. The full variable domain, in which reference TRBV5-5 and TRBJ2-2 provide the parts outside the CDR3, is DAGVTQSPTHLIKTRGQQVTLRCSPISGHKSVSWYQQVLGQGPQFIFQYYEKEERGRGNFPDRFSARQFPNYSSELNVNALLLGDSALYLCASSQFRTSVTTGELFFGEGSRLTVL.

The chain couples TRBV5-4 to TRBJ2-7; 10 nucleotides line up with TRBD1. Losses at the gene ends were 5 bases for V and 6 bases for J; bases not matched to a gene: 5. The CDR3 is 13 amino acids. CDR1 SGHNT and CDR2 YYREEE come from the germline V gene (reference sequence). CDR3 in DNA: TGTGCCAGCAGTGGACAGGGGGGGTGCGAGCAGTACTTC. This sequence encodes CASSGQGGCEQYF.

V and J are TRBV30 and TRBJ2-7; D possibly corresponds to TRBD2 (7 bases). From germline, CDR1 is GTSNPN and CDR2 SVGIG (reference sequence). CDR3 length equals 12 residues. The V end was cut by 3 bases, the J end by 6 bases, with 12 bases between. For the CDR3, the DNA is TGTGCCTGGAGGGGGGGCGGGGGCGAGCAGTACTTC. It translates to CAWRGGGGEQYF.

Here the CDR3 reads CASSFSRWAHLINTGELFF. CDR3 bases: TGTGCCAGCAGCTTTAGTCGGTGGGCGCACCTTATAAACACCGGGGAGCTGTTTTTT. The gene calls are TRBV5-6 and TRBJ2-2; the D is unclear. Per the germline V gene, CDR1 is SGHDT and CDR2 is YYEEEE. With 2 bases removed from V and 2 bases from J, the gap between germline ends came to 22 bases. CDR3 length: 19 amino acids.

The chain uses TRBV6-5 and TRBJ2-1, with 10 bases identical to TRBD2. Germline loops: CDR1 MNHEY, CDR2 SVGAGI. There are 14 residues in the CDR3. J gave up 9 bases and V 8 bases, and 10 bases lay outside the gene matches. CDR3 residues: CASRRLAGAAEQFF. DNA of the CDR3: TGTGCCAGCCGTAGGCTAGCGGGAGCCGCTGAGCAGTTCTTC.

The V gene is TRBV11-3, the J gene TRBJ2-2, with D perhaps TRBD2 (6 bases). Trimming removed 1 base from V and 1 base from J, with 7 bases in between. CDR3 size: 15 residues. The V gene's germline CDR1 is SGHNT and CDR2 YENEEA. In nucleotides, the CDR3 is TGTGCCAGCAGCTTAGGCGGGGTGAACACCGGGGAGCTGTTTTTT. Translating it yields CASSLGGVNTGELFF.

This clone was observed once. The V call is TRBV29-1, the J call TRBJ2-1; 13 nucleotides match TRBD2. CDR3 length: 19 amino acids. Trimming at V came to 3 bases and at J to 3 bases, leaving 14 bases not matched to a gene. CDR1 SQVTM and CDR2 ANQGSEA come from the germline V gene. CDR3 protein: CSVEIPGLAGPSNYNEQFF. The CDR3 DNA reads TGCAGCGTTGAGATCCCGGGACTAGCGGGACCGAGTAACTACAATGAGCAGTTCTTC.

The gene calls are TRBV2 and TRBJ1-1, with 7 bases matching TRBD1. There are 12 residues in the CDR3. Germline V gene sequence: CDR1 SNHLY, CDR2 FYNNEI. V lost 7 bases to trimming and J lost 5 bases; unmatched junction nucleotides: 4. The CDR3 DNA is TGTGCCAGCACCAGGGGGAGGACTGAAGCTTTCTTT. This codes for CASTRGRTEAFF. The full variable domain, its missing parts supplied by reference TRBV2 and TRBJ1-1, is EPEVTQTPSHQVTQMGQEVILRCVPISNHLYFYWYRQILGQKVEFLVSFYNNEISEKSEIFDDQFSVERPDGSNFTLKIRSTKLEDSAMYFCASTRGRTEAFFGQGTRLTVV.

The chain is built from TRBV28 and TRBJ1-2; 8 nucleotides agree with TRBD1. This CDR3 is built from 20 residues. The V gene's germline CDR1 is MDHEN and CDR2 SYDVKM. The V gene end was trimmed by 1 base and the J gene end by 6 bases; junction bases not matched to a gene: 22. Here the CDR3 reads CASSLFPPGQGAQAGHGYTF. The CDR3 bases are TGTGCCAGCAGTTTATTCCCTCCAGGGCAGGGGGCGCAAGCAGGCCATGGCTACACCTTC.

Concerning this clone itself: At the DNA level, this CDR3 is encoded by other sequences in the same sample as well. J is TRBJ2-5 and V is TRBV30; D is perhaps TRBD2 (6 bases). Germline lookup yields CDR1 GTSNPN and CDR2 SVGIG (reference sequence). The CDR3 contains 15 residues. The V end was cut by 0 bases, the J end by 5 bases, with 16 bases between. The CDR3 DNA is TGTGCCTGGAGTGTACGGGGTTCGGGGAGGGAGACCCAGTACTTC. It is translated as CAWSVRGSGRETQYF. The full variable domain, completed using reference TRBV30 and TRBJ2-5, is SQTIHQWPATLVQPVGSPLSLECTVEGTSNPNLYWYRQAAGRGLQLLFYSVGIGQISSEVPQNLSASRPQDRQFILSSKKLLLSDSGFYLCAWSVRGSGRETQYFGPGTRLLVL.

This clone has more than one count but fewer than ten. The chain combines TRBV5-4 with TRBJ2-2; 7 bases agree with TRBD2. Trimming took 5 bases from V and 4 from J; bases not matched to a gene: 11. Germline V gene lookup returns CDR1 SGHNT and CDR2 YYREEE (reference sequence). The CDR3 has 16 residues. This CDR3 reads CASSQGGTLSTGELFF. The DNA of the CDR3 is TGTGCCAGCAGTCAGGGAGGGACCTTGAGCACCGGGGAGCTGTTTTTT.

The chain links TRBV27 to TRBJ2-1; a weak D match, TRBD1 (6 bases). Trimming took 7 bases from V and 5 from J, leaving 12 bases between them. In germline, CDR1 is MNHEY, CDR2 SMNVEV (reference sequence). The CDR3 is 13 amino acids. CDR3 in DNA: TGTGCCAGCACCCCGACAGGTCACAATGAGCAGTTCTTC. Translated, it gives CASTPTGHNEQFF.

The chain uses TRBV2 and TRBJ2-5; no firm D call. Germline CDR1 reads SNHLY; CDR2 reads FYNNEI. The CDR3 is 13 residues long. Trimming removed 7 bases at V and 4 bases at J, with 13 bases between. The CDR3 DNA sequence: TGTGCCAGCACTGACGGTCGTGGAGAGACCCAGTACTTC. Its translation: CASTDGRGETQYF.

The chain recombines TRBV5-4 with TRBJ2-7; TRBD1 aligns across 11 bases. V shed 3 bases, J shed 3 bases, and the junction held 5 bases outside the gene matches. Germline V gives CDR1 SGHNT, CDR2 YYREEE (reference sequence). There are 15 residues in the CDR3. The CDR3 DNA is TGTGCCAGCAGCTCGCCCGGGACAGGGGGCTACGAGCAGTACTTC. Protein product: CASSSPGTGGYEQYF.

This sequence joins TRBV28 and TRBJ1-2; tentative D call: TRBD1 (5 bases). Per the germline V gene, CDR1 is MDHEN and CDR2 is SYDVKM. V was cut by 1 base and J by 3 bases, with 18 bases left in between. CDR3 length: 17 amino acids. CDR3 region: CASSLSAGPRGDYGYTF. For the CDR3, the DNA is TGTGCCAGCAGTTTATCAGCGGGGCCCCGGGGAGACTATGGCTACACCTTC.

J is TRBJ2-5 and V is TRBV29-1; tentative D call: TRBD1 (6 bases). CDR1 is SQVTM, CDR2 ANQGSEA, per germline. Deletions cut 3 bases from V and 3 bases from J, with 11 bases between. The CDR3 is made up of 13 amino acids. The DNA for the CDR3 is TGCAGCGTTGATCCAGGGGTAGAAGAGACCCAGTACTTC. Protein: CSVDPGVEETQYF.

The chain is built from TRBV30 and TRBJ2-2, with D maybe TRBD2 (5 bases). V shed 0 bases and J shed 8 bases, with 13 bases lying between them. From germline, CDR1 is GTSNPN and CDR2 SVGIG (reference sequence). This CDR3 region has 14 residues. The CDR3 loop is CAWSVAAGGGELFF. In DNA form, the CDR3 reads TGTGCCTGGAGTGTAGCGGCAGGAGGAGGGGAGCTGTTTTTT.